The present T cell receptor (beta chain) was sequenced within a study of metastatic and nonmetastatic thyroid tumors. TCRdb reprocessed the PCR reads using MiXCR. Of under 20,000 clones in the sample, 25% were seen once. No patient received treatment before thyroid surgery. Trimming left V 1 base short and J 4 bases short, with 5 bases between. From germline, CDR1 is MNHEY and CDR2 SMNVEV (reference sequence). This CDR3 comprises 13 residues. This TCR came from a male donor with papillary thyroid cancer or a benign thyroid nodule (not recorded which). Some clones in this sample may be carry-over from other donors' samples. The chain employs TRBV27 and TRBJ1-5; D uncertain. Sequencing was carried out using blood. The CDR3 bases are TGTGCCAGCAGTTTATACCTAAATCAGCCCCAGCATTTT. Its protein product is CASSLYLNQPQHF.